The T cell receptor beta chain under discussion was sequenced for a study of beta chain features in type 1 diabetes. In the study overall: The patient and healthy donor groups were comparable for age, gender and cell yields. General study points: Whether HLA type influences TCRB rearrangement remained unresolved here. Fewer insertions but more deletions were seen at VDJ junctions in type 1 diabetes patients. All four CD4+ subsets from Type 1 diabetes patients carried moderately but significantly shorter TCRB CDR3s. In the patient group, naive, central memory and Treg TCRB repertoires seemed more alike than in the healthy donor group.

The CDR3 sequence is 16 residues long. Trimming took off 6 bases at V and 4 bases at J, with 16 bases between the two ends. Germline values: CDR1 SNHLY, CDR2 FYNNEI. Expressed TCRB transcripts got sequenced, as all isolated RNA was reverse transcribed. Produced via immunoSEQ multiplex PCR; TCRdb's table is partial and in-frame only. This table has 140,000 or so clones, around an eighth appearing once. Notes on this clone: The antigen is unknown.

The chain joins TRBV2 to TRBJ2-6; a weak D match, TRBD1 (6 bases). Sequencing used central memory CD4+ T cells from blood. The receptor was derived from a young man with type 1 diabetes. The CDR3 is CASSPDTGTGANVLTF. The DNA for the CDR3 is TGTGCCAGCAGCCCGGATACAGGGACCGGGGCCAACGTCCTGACTTTC.